The clone carrying this TCR beta chain was recorded at least ten times. Only in-frame clones appear in the TCRdb table, and some are missing; sequencing was by immunoSEQ multiplex PCR. Altogether tens of thousands of clones were found in the sample, and no singletons occur. The source of the sample is a study of T cells after posttransplantation cyclophosphamide. Germline-derived CDR1 and CDR2 are SGHVS and FQNEAQ. The CDR3 consists of 15 residues. Treatment was busulfan-fludarabine conditioning, a marrow graft, and cyclophosphamide on days +3 and +4. The chain combines TRBV7-8 with TRBJ2-5; 8 bases map to TRBD2. The J call is uncertain, as TRBJ2-7 better fits the DNA end. The TCR comes from a male patient younger than 30 who received an allogeneic stem cell transplant from a related donor, was CMV-positive, and had no GVHD. Part of the T cells may come from the graft donor. Sequences were derived from PBMCs, sampled after allogeneic stem cell transplant with posttransplant cyclophosphamide. DNA for the CDR3: TGTGCCAGCAGCTTAGGACGGGAGGGATCCTACGAGCAGTACTTC. It yields the protein CASSLGREGSYEQYF.